The 18 T cell receptor beta chains given below trace back to one sample, sequenced in a study of PD-1 blockade in classical Hodgkin lymphoma. Profiling relied on immunoSEQ multiplex PCR, and the TCRdb table lists in-frame clones only, not all of them. Of fewer than 80,000 clones listed, over 70% are singletons. Relapse was seen in all patients after autologous stem cell transplantation, and brentuximab vedotin exposure was variable. The material sequenced was peripheral blood mononuclear cells (PBMCs), taken before the second cycle of nivolumab. The source of these receptors is a human donor with classical Hodgkin lymphoma.

This chain's CDR3 is CASSPTGTPYEQYF. The CDR3 region has the DNA TGTGCCAGCAGCCCTACCGGGACTCCCTACGAGCAGTACTTC. The V call is TRBV9, the J call TRBJ2-7, with a weak D call TRBD2 (6 bases). The germline CDR1 and CDR2 sequences are SGDLS and YYNGEE. The CDR3 loop spans 14 amino acids. V was pared by 4 bases and J by 2 bases, with 13 bases between.

The rearrangement links TRBV19 to TRBJ2-1, with no clear D. The CDR3 runs to 16 residues. The V end was cut by 1 base, the J end by 2 bases, with 12 bases between. Germline V CDR1 and CDR2: LNHDA, SQIVND (reference sequence). CDR3 DNA: TGTGCCAGTAGTATAGGGAAGACTCCCCCCTACAATGAGCAGTTCTTC. It translates to CASSIGKTPPYNEQFF. Complete variable domain (other parts from reference TRBV19 and TRBJ2-1): DGGITQSPKYLFRKEGQNVTLSCEQNLNHDAMYWYRQDPGQGLRLIYYSQIVNDFQKGDIAEGYSVSREKKESFPLTVTSAQKNPTAFYLCASSIGKTPPYNEQFFGPGTRLTVL.

The count of this clone is one. The chain employs TRBV12-5 and TRBJ2-2; D is unclear. Trimming left V 1 base short and J 3 bases short, with 0 bases between. The V gene's germline CDR1 is LGHNT and CDR2 FRNRAP. This CDR3 has 12 amino acids. This chain's CDR3 is CASGLDTGELFF. Here the CDR3 DNA reads TGTGCTAGTGGTTTGGACACCGGGGAGCTGTTTTTT. Using reference TRBV12-5 and TRBJ2-2 for the parts outside the CDR3, the full variable domain is DARVTQTPRHKVTEMGQEVTMRCQPILGHNTVFWYRQTMMQGLELLAYFRNRAPLDDSGMPKDRFSAEMPDATLATLKIQPSEPRDSAVYFCASGLDTGELFFGEGSRLTVL.

This chain uses TRBV6-5 with TRBJ1-1; tentatively, D is TRBD1 (5 bases). V lost 6 bases to trimming and J lost 0 bases, with 14 bases between them. Looked up from germline, CDR1 is MNHEY and CDR2 is SVGAGI. CDR3 length equals 15 residues. The CDR3 loop is CASRPRSGLNTEAFF. The CDR3 DNA is TGTGCCAGCAGACCACGCTCAGGGTTGAACACTGAAGCTTTCTTT.

This chain uses TRBV18 with TRBJ1-1; D is unclear. The CDR3 runs to 14 residues. V was trimmed by 2 bases and J by 3 bases, leaving 10 bases between them. Germline CDR1 is KGHSH and CDR2 is LQKENI. The CDR3 nucleotides are TGTGCCAGCTCACCAGACAACTTTTACACTGAAGCTTTCTTT. As protein: CASSPDNFYTEAFF. Full variable domain (remainder filled in from reference TRBV18 and TRBJ1-1): NAGVMQNPRHLVRRRGQEARLRCSPMKGHSHVYWYRQLPEEGLKFMVYLQKENIIDESGMPKERFSAEFPKEGPSILRIQQVVRGDSAAYFCASSPDNFYTEAFFGQGTRLTVV.

This rearrangement joins TRBV19 to TRBJ1-2, with 7 bases identical to TRBD1. The V gene end was trimmed by 6 bases and the J gene end by 3 bases; junction bases not matched to a gene: 4. Germline V gene sequence: CDR1 LNHDA, CDR2 SQIVND (reference sequence). The CDR3 covers 13 residues. The CDR3 here is CASRDRTDYGYTF. CDR3 nucleotide sequence: TGTGCCAGTAGGGACAGGACGGACTATGGCTACACCTTC. Filled out from reference TRBV19 and TRBJ1-2, the complete variable domain reads DGGITQSPKYLFRKEGQNVTLSCEQNLNHDAMYWYRQDPGQGLRLIYYSQIVNDFQKGDIAEGYSVSREKKESFPLTVTSAQKNPTAFYLCASRDRTDYGYTFGSGTRLTVV.

The chain couples TRBV23-1 to TRBJ2-4, with TRBD1 matching 8 bases. TRBV23-1 is labeled an ORF, and its function is uncertain. V gave up 2 bases and J gave up 0 bases; unmatched junction bases: 9. CDR3 length: 18 residues. The CDR3 bases are TGCGCCAGCAGTCAAACTAGAGGACAGGGTCTAGCCAAAAACATTCAGTACTTC. Protein: CASSQTRGQGLAKNIQYF.

The CDR3 reads CASSLTGLFSGNTIYF. The CDR3 DNA is TGTGCCAGCAGCTTGACAGGACTTTTCTCTGGAAACACCATATATTTT. This rearrangement joins TRBV5-5 to TRBJ1-3, with D perhaps TRBD1 (5 bases). Germline loops: CDR1 SGHKS, CDR2 YYEKEE (reference sequence). The CDR3 has 16 amino acids. Trimming took 1 base from V and 0 from J, leaving 11 bases between them. Supplemented by reference TRBV5-5 and TRBJ1-3, the full variable domain reads DAGVTQSPTHLIKTRGQQVTLRCSPISGHKSVSWYQQVLGQGPQFIFQYYEKEERGRGNFPDRFSARQFPNYSSELNVNALLLGDSALYLCASSLTGLFSGNTIYFGEGSWLTVV.

This clone was recorded a few times. Other DNA sequences from this sample encode an identical CDR3 as well. The genes are TRBV14 and TRBJ2-7, with 9 positions matching TRBD2. This CDR3 region has 16 residues. Germline V gene lookup returns CDR1 SGHDN and CDR2 FVKESK. Germline trimming cut 3 bases from V and 1 base from J; bases unmatched to any gene: 7. CDR3 protein: CASSQGTSGLSYEQYF. As DNA, the CDR3 is TGTGCCAGCAGCCAGGGAACTAGCGGGTTATCCTACGAGCAGTACTTC.

This clone was observed a handful of times. The sample contains more than one DNA sequence encoding this CDR3. The genes are TRBV19 and TRBJ1-5; the D gene is possibly TRBD1 (5 bases). V gave up 4 bases and J gave up 0 bases, with 16 bases separating them. The CDR3 sequence is 17 residues long. CDR1 and CDR2 (germline): LNHDA, SQIVND (reference sequence). The CDR3 DNA reads as TGTGCCAGTAGTACCACCTGGGGGGGGATTAGCAATCAGCCCCAGCATTTT. Its translation is CASSTTWGGISNQPQHF.

The chain uses TRBV19 and TRBJ2-3, with D perhaps TRBD1 or TRBD2 (6 bases each). CDR1 is LNHDA and CDR2 is SQIVND in the germline V gene (reference sequence). With 5 bases removed from V and 1 base from J, the gap between germline ends came to 13 bases. The CDR3 consists of 15 residues. The CDR3 nucleotides read TGTGCCAGTAGTGGGGCCGGGGGCGGCACAGATACGCAGTATTTT. Translation gives CASSGAGGGTDTQYF.

The CDR3, as DNA: TGTGCCTGGAGTGTCCAGACGCACTACGAGCAGTACTTC. Translated, it gives CAWSVQTHYEQYF. This chain connects TRBV30 to TRBJ2-7; D unresolved. The germline V and J ends were trimmed by 0 bases and 3 bases, with 9 bases remaining between them. The CDR3 contains 13 residues. Germline CDR1 and CDR2: GTSNPN and SVGIG (reference sequence).

The chain combines TRBV7-6 with TRBJ2-1, with TRBD2 identical over 8 bases. CDR3 length equals 15 residues. V lost 2 bases, J lost 7 bases, and 7 bases stayed unmatched. Germline lookup yields CDR1 SGHVS and CDR2 FNYEAQ. The CDR3 loop reads CASSLRTGGQNEQFF. The CDR3 DNA reads as TGTGCCAGCAGCTTAAGGACGGGGGGGCAAAATGAGCAGTTCTTC.

The rearrangement links TRBV7-2 to TRBJ1-2; a weak D match, TRBD1 (5 bases). Trimming stripped 0 bases from V and 0 bases from J, with 14 bases between. The CDR3 runs 17 residues. Germline CDR1 is SGHTA and CDR2 is FQGNSA. The CDR3: CASSLAPWKTANYGYTF. CDR3 DNA sequence: TGTGCCAGCAGCTTAGCGCCTTGGAAGACAGCTAACTATGGCTACACCTTC. The variable domain in full, completed from reference TRBV7-2 and TRBJ1-2, reads GAGVSQSPSNKVTEKGKDVELRCDPISGHTALYWYRQSLGQGLEFLIYFQGNSAPDKSGLPSDRFSAERTGGSVSTLTIQRTQQEDSAVYLCASSLAPWKTANYGYTFGSGTRLTVV.

A remark on this clone: Different DNA sequences within this sample yield the same CDR3. V gene TRBV5-1 combines with J gene TRBJ2-1, with D possibly TRBD2 on 5 matching bases. V lost 0 bases to trimming and J lost 1 base, with 8 bases between them. This CDR3 spans 15 amino acids. Germline CDR1 SGHRS, CDR2 YFSETQ. The chain's CDR3 is CASSLGGLSYNEQFF. CDR3 coding DNA: TGCGCCAGCAGCTTGGGAGGGTTGTCCTACAATGAGCAGTTCTTC.

The CDR3 is CAISAQGSHEQYF. Here the CDR3 DNA reads TGTGCCATCAGTGCACAGGGATCCCACGAGCAGTACTTC. The V call is TRBV10-3, the J call TRBJ2-7; possibly TRBD1 for D (6 bases). Trimming cost V 4 bases and J 5 bases, with 12 bases left between them. The CDR3 has 13 residues. Per the germline V gene, CDR1 is ENHRY and CDR2 is SYGVKD.

The rearrangement links TRBV9 to TRBJ2-7, with D perhaps TRBD1 (7 bases). From germline, CDR1 is SGDLS and CDR2 YYNGEE. Trimming took 1 base from V and 9 from J, leaving 17 bases between them. This CDR3 is 14 amino acids long. Here the CDR3 reads CASSVQPGGYVQYF. The CDR3 DNA follows: TGTGCCAGCAGCGTACAACCAGGGGGGTATGTGCAGTACTTC.

The gene calls are TRBV5-1 and TRBJ1-5; D remains ambiguous. Germline CDR1 SGHRS, CDR2 YFSETQ. The V end was cut by 0 bases, the J end by 2 bases, with 9 bases between. The CDR3 sequence is 15 residues long. Here the CDR3 DNA reads TGCGCCAGCAGCTTGGGGCTTCCAGGCAATCAGCCCCAGCATTTT. Encoded protein: CASSLGLPGNQPQHF. Full variable domain (outside the CDR3, taken from reference TRBV5-1 and TRBJ1-5): KAGVTQTPRYLIKTRGQQVTLSCSPISGHRSVSWYQQTPGQGLQFLFEYFSETQRNKGNFPGRFSGRQFSNSRSEMNVSTLELGDSALYLCASSLGLPGNQPQHFGDGTRLSIL.